The 20 T cell receptor beta chains reported below all come from one sample, sequenced in a study of T cells in Graves' hyperthyroidism and ophthalmopathy. Amplified regions were TCR beta CDR3 sequences from RNA transcripts. An initial round of RT-PCR targeting the TCR CDR3 relied on the HTBI primer set. One entry per CDR3 protein, called by TCRdb with MiXCR from the multiplex PCR reads. The table lists about 280,000 distinct CDR3 sequences, 25% of them singletons. The sequenced sample consisted of blood. Receptors were obtained from a man aged 40-50 years with Graves' hyperthyroidism that later progressed to Graves' ophthalmopathy.

This clonotype was seen repeatedly, ten times or more. This chain joins TRBV4-1 and TRBJ2-2; 10 nucleotides match TRBD2. The germline V gene encodes CDR1 MGHRA and CDR2 YSYEKL. The CDR3 totals 17 residues. The J segment lost 5 bases and the V segment lost 0 bases, leaving 6 bases of the junction unmatched. CDR3 protein: CASSQDKGLAPTGELFF. The CDR3 DNA is TGCGCCAGCAGCCAAGATAAGGGACTAGCGCCAACCGGGGAGCTGTTTTTT.

This clonotype was found many times. The chain has TRBV12-3 or TRBV12-4 and TRBJ2-4, with 11 bases matching TRBD2. The CDR3 is 18 residues long. Here the CDR3 DNA reads TGTGCGAGCGCACTACTAGCGGGGGAAGAGCTAGCCAAAAACATTCAGTACTTC. It yields the protein CASALLAGEELAKNIQYF.

This clonotype was observed at least ten times. The V and J genes are TRBV20-1 and TRBJ1-6; TRBD1 is a possible D gene (5 bases). Trimming left V 4 bases short and J 3 bases short, with 16 bases between. This CDR3 has 16 residues. Germline CDR1 DFQATT, CDR2 SNEGSKA (reference sequence). The DNA of the CDR3 is TGCAGTGCTACCCCAGGGCTGCAACGCTATAATTCACCCCTCCACTTT. As protein: CSATPGLQRYNSPLHF.

This clonotype was detected many times. The V gene is TRBV7-8, the J gene TRBJ1-5; no reliable D call. The germline V gene has CDR1 SGHVS and CDR2 FQNEAQ. Trimming left V 5 bases short and J 9 bases short, with 14 bases between. The CDR3 loop spans 13 amino acids. CDR3 sequence: CASSLLKDLPQHF. In DNA form, the CDR3 reads TGTGCCAGCAGCCTACTCAAGGATCTGCCCCAGCATTTT.

The sample holds one count of this clonotype. The chain has TRBV6-2 or TRBV6-3 and TRBJ2-7; unclear D gene. Germline V gene sequence: CDR1 MNHEY, CDR2 SVGEGT. The CDR3 runs to 14 residues. The V end was cut by 5 bases, the J end by 3 bases, with 14 bases between. CDR3 DNA sequence: TGTGCCAGCAGTACAACCACCACCCTCTACGAGCAGTACTTC. As protein: CASSTTTTLYEQYF.

This clonotype appeared once. The rearrangement links TRBV24-1 to TRBJ2-5; 13 nucleotides line up with TRBD2. From germline, CDR1 is KGHDR and CDR2 SFDVKD. This CDR3 has 16 amino acids. V shed 4 bases and J 4 bases; nucleotides not matched to a gene: 5. The CDR3 sequence: CATSDPRLAGGETQYF. The DNA for the CDR3 is TGTGCCACCAGTGACCCTCGACTAGCGGGAGGAGAGACCCAGTACTTC.

This clonotype has at least ten counts. This rearrangement joins TRBV6-2 or TRBV6-3 to TRBJ2-5; TRBD2 agrees at 15 bases. The V gene's germline CDR1 is MNHEY and CDR2 SVGEGT. With V trimmed by 6 bases and J by 2 bases, 7 bases remained unmatched. CDR3 size: 17 residues. The CDR3 nucleotides are TGTGCCAGCAGCTGGACTAGCGGGAGGGAATCTCAAGAGACCCAGTACTTC. Its protein product is CASSWTSGRESQETQYF.

The chain has TRBV6-2 or TRBV6-3 and TRBJ2-7; 7 bases agree with TRBD2. This CDR3 spans 15 amino acids. V lost 2 bases to trimming and J lost 0 bases; unmatched junction nucleotides: 4. Per the germline V gene, CDR1 is MNHEY and CDR2 is SVGEGT. CDR3 residues: CASSYEAGSSYEQYF. The CDR3 coding sequence is TGTGCCAGCAGTTACGAAGCGGGGAGCTCCTACGAGCAGTACTTC.

This clonotype was counted a few times. The chain couples TRBV6-1 to TRBJ2-2; perhaps TRBD1 as D (5 bases). Germline V gene sequence: CDR1 MNHNS, CDR2 SASEGT. Deletions cut 6 bases from V and 5 bases from J, with 10 bases between. The CDR3 has 13 amino acids. The DNA of the CDR3 is TGTGCCAGCAGAACAGGTGGTACCGGGGAGCTGTTTTTT. Protein product: CASRTGGTGELFF.

This clonotype appeared a single time. V usage is TRBV6-2 or TRBV6-3 and J usage is TRBJ1-5; D is unclear. Trimming pared 7 bases from V and 6 bases from J, leaving 13 bases between. CDR1 MNHEY and CDR2 SVGEGT come from the germline V gene. The CDR3 runs to 13 residues. The CDR3 loop is CASNDPGSQPQHF. The CDR3 nucleotides read TGTGCCAGCAATGACCCGGGGAGTCAGCCCCAGCATTTT.

This chain uses TRBV5-1 with TRBJ2-1; 8 bases agree with TRBD1. Germline trimming cut 0 bases from V and 8 bases from J; bases unmatched to any gene: 7. This CDR3 is built from 15 residues. Germline V gene lookup returns CDR1 SGHRS and CDR2 YFSETQ. The CDR3 loop is CASSLEGQGRYEQFF. The CDR3 nucleotides read TGCGCCAGCAGCTTGGAAGGACAGGGCCGTTATGAGCAGTTCTTC.

The gene calls are TRBV4-1 and TRBJ1-2; D is uncertain. Germline CDR1 is MGHRA and CDR2 is YSYEKL. The CDR3 is 15 amino acids. V lost 0 bases to trimming and J lost 4 bases, with 12 bases between them. This CDR3 is CASSQDLAGAYGYTF. The CDR3 DNA reads TGCGCCAGCAGCCAAGATTTGGCGGGTGCCTATGGCTACACCTTC.

In the case of this clonotype: The junction shows a germline mismatch at one end, possibly a read error. J is TRBJ2-5 and V is TRBV6-1; 7 bases are shared with TRBD1. In germline, CDR1 is MNHNS, CDR2 SASEGT. The CDR3 contains 12 residues. This chain's CDR3 is CVSKGDSQTQYF. In DNA, the CDR3 is TGTGTCAGCAAGGGGGACAGCCAGACCCAGTACTTC.

The sample holds many counts of this clonotype. The chain uses TRBV7-2 and TRBJ2-7; no clear D. Germline assignment: CDR1 SGHTA and CDR2 FQGNSA. V was pared by 1 base and J by 9 bases, with 10 bases between. CDR3 length: 12 amino acids. Here the CDR3 reads CASSLGPLGQYF. DNA of the CDR3: TGTGCCAGCAGCTTAGGCCCACTGGGGCAGTACTTC.

This clonotype was found a few times. J is TRBJ2-2 and V is TRBV5-1, with 7 bases aligning to TRBD1. The V gene end was trimmed by 4 bases and the J gene end by 6 bases; junction bases not matched to a gene: 9. CDR3 size: 15 residues. Looked up from germline, CDR1 is SGHRS and CDR2 is YFSETQ. The CDR3 DNA is TGCGCCAGCAGCGACCGGACAGGCGGGCCCGGGGAGCTGTTTTTT. It yields the protein CASSDRTGGPGELFF.

This clonotype was seen repeatedly, ten times or more. The chain links TRBV7-2 to TRBJ1-1; 7 nucleotides match TRBD1. Germline assignment: CDR1 SGHTA and CDR2 FQGNSA. The CDR3 is 14 amino acids. J lost 0 bases, V lost 5 bases, and 3 bases had no gene match. CDR3 sequence: CASSLRGVNTEAFF. The CDR3 nucleotides read TGTGCCAGCAGCCTCAGGGGGGTGAACACTGAAGCTTTCTTT.

This clonotype was recorded many times. This chain joins TRBV12-3 or TRBV12-4 and TRBJ1-1; D gene unclear. The V end was cut by 7 bases, the J end by 7 bases, with 13 bases between. The CDR3 is 12 residues long. Here the CDR3 DNA reads TGTGCCAGCAACCGATCACGGGGTGAAGCTTTCTTT. As protein: CASNRSRGEAFF.

This chain's CDR3 is CASSYGDSLLYEQYF. CDR3 in DNA: TGTGCCAGCAGTTATGGGGACAGCCTATTATACGAGCAGTACTTC. The chain combines TRBV6-5 with TRBJ2-7; 7 positions agree with TRBD1. Germline V lookup: CDR1 MNHEY, CDR2 SVGAGI. The junction had 9 bases not matched to a gene; V was cut back by 3 bases and J by 4 bases. This CDR3 region has 15 residues.

This clonotype was seen repeatedly, ten times or more. The V and J genes are TRBV20-1 and TRBJ2-7; TRBD1 is a possible D gene (5 bases). CDR1 is DFQATT, CDR2 SNEGSKA, per germline (reference sequence). The CDR3 is made up of 12 amino acids. V lost 7 bases, J lost 3 bases, and 13 bases lay in between. This CDR3 reads CSGAGKGYEQYF. The CDR3 DNA follows: TGCAGTGGAGCAGGGAAGGGCTACGAGCAGTACTTC.

Ten or more counts support this clonotype. This rearrangement joins TRBV6-1 to TRBJ2-7; D is undetermined. The V end lost 4 bases, the J end lost 5 bases, and 6 bases lay between the germline ends. This CDR3 is built from 11 residues. Germline values: CDR1 MNHNS, CDR2 SASEGT. For the CDR3, the DNA is TGTGCCAGCAGTGTCATTAACGAGCAGTACTTC. Amino acids: CASSVINEQYF.